A single sample gave rise to the 23 T cell receptor beta chains below, sequenced in a study of blood T cell repertoires in COVID-19. TCRdb's copy holds only in-frame clones and misses some; the assay was immunoSEQ multiplex PCR. The repertoire has over 250,000 clones, 80% to 95% of them found once; the top ten carry 2.2%. The material sequenced was peripheral blood. The receptors originated from a woman in her 30s with COVID-19, enrolled during active disease.

The chain joins TRBV5-5 to TRBJ2-2; 11 nucleotides line up with TRBD1. The CDR3 covers 16 residues. Germline CDR1 reads SGHKS; CDR2 reads YYEKEE (reference sequence). V trimming: 4 bases; J trimming: 2 bases; junction bases outside the gene matches: 4. The CDR3 sequence: CASSTGQGGNTGELFF. CDR3 bases: TGTGCCAGCAGCACGGGACAGGGGGGCAACACCGGGGAGCTGTTTTTT.

The gene calls are TRBV7-6 and TRBJ2-5; D possibly corresponds to TRBD2 (6 bases). V dropped 6 bases and J dropped 5 bases, with 7 bases sitting between them. Germline assignment: CDR1 SGHVS and CDR2 FNYEAQ. This CDR3 comprises 11 residues. DNA for the CDR3: TGTGCCAGCAGGGCGGGGGAGACCCAGTACTTC. Translated, it gives CASRAGETQYF.

The rearrangement links TRBV6-5 to TRBJ2-7; TRBD1 agrees at 8 bases. The J segment lost 4 bases and the V segment lost 4 bases, leaving 6 bases of the junction unmatched. The CDR3 runs 14 residues. Germline-derived CDR1 and CDR2 are MNHEY and SVGAGI. As DNA, the CDR3 is TGTGCCAGCAGTTCTCCCCAGGGGGCATACGAGCAGTACTTC. Translated: CASSSPQGAYEQYF.

Written as DNA, the CDR3 is TGTGCCAGCAGCCAATCCGACAGAGCTAACTATGGCTACACCTTC. It encodes CASSQSDRANYGYTF. The chain links TRBV16 to TRBJ1-2, with TRBD1 as a possible D gene (5 bases). CDR3 size: 15 residues. V was cut by 0 bases and J by 0 bases, with 8 bases left in between. CDR1 and CDR2 (germline): KGHSY, FQNENV.

The chain is built from TRBV7-9 and TRBJ2-1; TRBD2 is a possible D gene (5 bases). Germline values: CDR1 SEHNR, CDR2 FQNEAQ (reference sequence). V was pared by 2 bases and J by 5 bases, with 13 bases between. The CDR3 is 15 amino acids. CDR3 bases: TGTGCCAGCAGCTTAAGAGGGCTTGACCACAATGAGCAGTTCTTC. It translates to CASSLRGLDHNEQFF.

The chain combines TRBV6-5 with TRBJ1-1; D unresolved. The CDR3 contains 13 residues. The V gene lost 3 bases and the J gene lost 1 base, with 6 bases spanning the gap. From germline, CDR1 is MNHEY and CDR2 SVGAGI. The CDR3 loop is CASSYSENTEAFF. In DNA, the CDR3 is TGTGCCAGCAGTTATTCAGAGAACACTGAAGCTTTCTTT.

The chain links TRBV20-1 to TRBJ1-6; 7 positions match TRBD1. Germline V gives CDR1 DFQATT, CDR2 SNEGSKA (reference sequence). The ends lost 3 bases at V and 5 bases at J; junction bases unmatched: 13. The CDR3 is made up of 17 amino acids. CDR3 amino acids: CSASPLGAGGNNSPLHF. CDR3 nucleotides: TGCAGTGCTAGTCCCCTAGGGGCAGGGGGGAATAATTCACCCCTCCACTTT.

This clone was recorded a few times. The chain has TRBV27 and TRBJ2-7; tentatively, D is TRBD1 (5 bases). The germline CDR1 and CDR2 sequences are MNHEY and SMNVEV (reference sequence). This CDR3 comprises 14 residues. Trimming took off 6 bases at V and 4 bases at J, with 16 bases between the two ends. The chain's CDR3 is CASSLGQLGYEQYF. The CDR3 coding sequence is TGTGCCAGCAGCTTGGGGCAACTCGGGTACGAGCAGTACTTC.

The CDR3 DNA reads as TGTGCCACCACAGGGTCTAGCAATCAGCCCCAGCATTTT. The encoded protein is CATTGSSNQPQHF. V is TRBV10-3 and J is TRBJ1-5, with D possibly being TRBD1 (6 bases). The germline V and J ends were trimmed by 10 bases and 0 bases, with 10 bases remaining between them. CDR1 and CDR2 from the germline V gene are ENHRY and SYGVKD. The CDR3 is made up of 13 amino acids.

The chain carries TRBV5-1 and TRBJ2-2, with 10 bases aligning to TRBD2. CDR3 size: 16 residues. CDR1 SGHRS and CDR2 YFSETQ come from the germline V gene. J lost 2 bases, V lost 3 bases, and 4 bases had no gene match. CDR3 loop: CASSSSGGRNTGELFF. The CDR3 coding sequence is TGCGCCAGCAGCTCTAGCGGGGGCAGAAACACCGGGGAGCTGTTTTTT.

J is TRBJ1-2 and V is TRBV7-2; D unclear. This CDR3 region has 15 residues. CDR1 SGHTA and CDR2 FQGNSA come from the germline V gene. Trimming took off 5 bases at V and 2 bases at J, with 15 bases between the two ends. The CDR3 coding sequence is TGTGCCAGCAGCCCCGAAACAGACCCCAACTATGGCTACACCTTC. Protein product: CASSPETDPNYGYTF.

This chain links TRBV5-1 with TRBJ1-2; tentative D call: TRBD1 (6 bases). CDR3 length: 15 residues. The V and J ends lost 4 bases and 7 bases respectively, with 20 bases between them. Germline CDR1 reads SGHRS; CDR2 reads YFSETQ. The CDR3 loop reads CASSPGWPGESGYTF. The CDR3 nucleotides are TGCGCCAGCAGCCCAGGGTGGCCAGGGGAAAGTGGCTACACCTTC.

The V call is TRBV7-2, the J call TRBJ1-1; 7 bases map to TRBD1. The CDR3 consists of 14 residues. With 4 bases clipped from V and 4 bases from J, the junction kept 6 bases outside the gene matches. Germline-derived CDR1 and CDR2 are SGHTA and FQGNSA. In nucleotides, the CDR3 is TGTGCCAGCAGCTATAGATCAGGGGGCACTGAAGCTTTCTTT. Amino acids: CASSYRSGGTEAFF. Filled out from reference TRBV7-2 and TRBJ1-1, the complete variable domain reads GAGVSQSPSNKVTEKGKDVELRCDPISGHTALYWYRQSLGQGLEFLIYFQGNSAPDKSGLPSDRFSAERTGGSVSTLTIQRTQQEDSAVYLCASSYRSGGTEAFFGQGTRLTVV.

The chain couples TRBV2 to TRBJ2-5; perhaps TRBD2 as D (7 bases). This CDR3 comprises 15 residues. V dropped 7 bases and J dropped 0 bases, with 15 bases sitting between them. Germline values: CDR1 SNHLY, CDR2 FYNNEI. The CDR3 nucleotides read TGTGCCAGCACCGGGGGGCGGTTGTACCAAGAGACCCAGTACTTC. Its translation: CASTGGRLYQETQYF. The full variable domain, in which reference TRBV2 and TRBJ2-5 provide the parts outside the CDR3, is EPEVTQTPSHQVTQMGQEVILRCVPISNHLYFYWYRQILGQKVEFLVSFYNNEISEKSEIFDDQFSVERPDGSNFTLKIRSTKLEDSAMYFCASTGGRLYQETQYFGPGTRLLVL.

DNA for the CDR3: TGTGCCGCCGGTCGAGGAGATGAAGGGCAGTACTTC. Encoded protein: CAAGRGDEGQYF. The rearrangement joins TRBV27 to TRBJ2-7; D gene ambiguous. V was trimmed by 11 bases and J by 9 bases, leaving 20 bases between them. CDR3 length: 12 residues. The germline CDR1 and CDR2 sequences are MNHEY and SMNVEV (reference sequence).

The J gene is TRBJ2-1, the V gene TRBV5-4, with TRBD2 as a possible D gene (5 bases). V shed 5 bases and J shed 8 bases, with 23 bases lying between them. Germline values: CDR1 SGHNT, CDR2 YYREEE (reference sequence). CDR3 length: 16 residues. CDR3 in DNA: TGTGCCAGCAGTCTTCCCCGGGGAGACCTTCTGGATGAGCAGTTCTTC. This codes for CASSLPRGDLLDEQFF.

This clone was counted between two and nine times. The chain employs TRBV24-1 and TRBJ2-7; D is possibly TRBD1 (5 bases). CDR1 is KGHDR and CDR2 is SFDVKD in the germline V gene. Deletions cut 3 bases from V and 5 bases from J, with 13 bases between. The CDR3 covers 14 residues. The CDR3: CATSDRNRSDEQYF. The CDR3, as DNA: TGTGCCACCAGTGATAGGAACAGGAGCGACGAGCAGTACTTC.

The V gene is TRBV4-1, the J gene TRBJ1-2; 7 bases are a match to TRBD1. The CDR3 covers 15 residues. The germline V gene has CDR1 MGHRA and CDR2 YSYEKL. With 1 base clipped from V and 4 bases from J, the junction kept 6 bases outside the gene matches. CDR3 sequence reads: CASSQAIWDSYGYTF. The CDR3 bases are TGCGCCAGCAGCCAAGCGATTTGGGACAGCTATGGCTACACCTTC.

The J gene is TRBJ2-5, the V gene TRBV2; possibly TRBD2 for D (6 bases). The CDR3 spans 13 residues. Trimming left V 6 bases short and J 1 base short, with 9 bases between. Germline V gene data show CDR1 as SNHLY and CDR2 as FYNNEI. The CDR3 nucleotides are TGTGCCAGCAGCCCTAGCGCCCAAGAGACCCAGTACTTC. This codes for CASSPSAQETQYF. Looking up the rest from reference TRBV2 and TRBJ2-5 gives the full variable domain: EPEVTQTPSHQVTQMGQEVILRCVPISNHLYFYWYRQILGQKVEFLVSFYNNEISEKSEIFDDQFSVERPDGSNFTLKIRSTKLEDSAMYFCASSPSAQETQYFGPGTRLLVL.

The chain combines TRBV14 with TRBJ1-1; 9 nucleotides match TRBD1. V lost 6 bases to trimming and J lost 7 bases; unmatched junction nucleotides: 3. Germline values: CDR1 SGHDN, CDR2 FVKESK. The CDR3 is 12 residues long. The CDR3 nucleotides read TGTGCCAGCAGTAACAGGGGGCATGAAGCTTTCTTT. Translated: CASSNRGHEAFF.

The genes are TRBV19 and TRBJ1-1; 8 bases align to TRBD1. After removal of 5 bases from V and 1 base from J, the junction contained 3 bases not matched to a gene. The CDR3 loop spans 14 amino acids. Germline V gene lookup returns CDR1 LNHDA and CDR2 SQIVND (reference sequence). CDR3: CASSAGTGNTEAFF. The CDR3 DNA follows: TGTGCCAGTAGTGCAGGGACAGGGAACACTGAAGCTTTCTTT.

The gene calls are TRBV5-5 and TRBJ2-1; no definite D call. Germline V CDR1 and CDR2: SGHKS, YYEKEE (reference sequence). The CDR3 spans 15 residues. Trimming stripped 4 bases from V and 0 bases from J, with 11 bases between. In DNA, the CDR3 is TGTGCCAGCAGCCTCCTAGGAAACTCCTACAATGAGCAGTTCTTC. Its translation: CASSLLGNSYNEQFF. The full variable domain, its missing parts supplied by reference TRBV5-5 and TRBJ2-1, is DAGVTQSPTHLIKTRGQQVTLRCSPISGHKSVSWYQQVLGQGPQFIFQYYEKEERGRGNFPDRFSARQFPNYSSELNVNALLLGDSALYLCASSLLGNSYNEQFFGPGTRLTVL.

The rearrangement joins TRBV3-1 (or the pseudogene TRBV3-2) to TRBJ1-1; tentative D call: TRBD1 (6 bases). This CDR3 has 14 amino acids. Germline CDR1 and CDR2: LGHDT and YNNKEL (reference sequence). V was pared by 4 bases and J by 7 bases, with 16 bases between. CDR3 region: CASSPNGGQSEAFF. The CDR3 region has the DNA TGTGCCAGCAGCCCCAACGGCGGACAGAGTGAAGCTTTCTTT.